This passage covers 11 T cell receptor beta chains from one sample sequenced in a study of shared clonotypes between healthy human individuals. Generated by immunoSEQ multiplex PCR, the TCRdb table keeps only in-frame clones and is missing some. The repertoire holds about 600,000 clones, with roughly 97% as singletons. Sequences were obtained from naive CD4+ T cells sorted from blood. Subset reported: CD45RA+ positively selected. Receptors originate from a woman in her 30s in good health.

This sequence joins TRBV7-2 and TRBJ1-2; no definite D call. The CDR3 extends over 14 amino acids. The V end lost 3 bases, the J end lost 4 bases, and 12 bases lay between the germline ends. Germline lookup yields CDR1 SGHTA and CDR2 FQGNSA. For the CDR3, the DNA is TGTGCCAGCAGCTTGCTCTCGGCCAGCTATGGCTACACCTTC. This codes for CASSLLSASYGYTF. Using reference TRBV7-2 and TRBJ1-2 for the parts outside the CDR3, the full variable domain is GAGVSQSPSNKVTEKGKDVELRCDPISGHTALYWYRQSLGQGLEFLIYFQGNSAPDKSGLPSDRFSAERTGGSVSTLTIQRTQQEDSAVYLCASSLLSASYGYTFGSGTRLTVV.

This clone appeared once. This chain joins TRBV28 and TRBJ2-1; D is tentatively TRBD1 or TRBD2 (5 bases each). Between the trimmed V and J ends, which lost 8 bases and 2 bases, there was a span of 13 bases. The CDR3 spans 14 residues. The germline gives CDR1 MDHEN, CDR2 SYDVKM. This CDR3 reads CASRGPAAYNEQFF. The CDR3, as DNA: TGTGCCAGCCGGGGACCGGCGGCCTACAATGAGCAGTTCTTC.

V usage is TRBV30 and J usage is TRBJ1-3; D unresolved. CDR1 is GTSNPN, CDR2 SVGIG, per germline (reference sequence). V was cut by 3 bases and J by 7 bases, with 19 bases left in between. This CDR3 region has 15 residues. The chain's CDR3 is CAWSGPRLVWNTIYF. DNA of the CDR3: TGTGCCTGGAGCGGACCTCGGCTAGTTTGGAACACCATATATTTT. The complete variable domain, with remaining parts taken from reference TRBV30 and TRBJ1-3, reads SQTIHQWPATLVQPVGSPLSLECTVEGTSNPNLYWYRQAAGRGLQLLFYSVGIGQISSEVPQNLSASRPQDRQFILSSKKLLLSDSGFYLCAWSGPRLVWNTIYFGEGSWLTVV.

This chain uses TRBV7-8 with TRBJ1-5, with D unresolved. The germline CDR1 and CDR2 sequences are SGHVS and FQNEAQ. V lost 2 bases, J lost 7 bases, and 12 bases lay in between. The CDR3 runs to 14 residues. The CDR3 sequence: CASSLQTSGQPQHF. CDR3 nucleotide sequence: TGTGCCAGCAGCTTACAGACTTCAGGCCAGCCCCAGCATTTT.

V is TRBV6-5 and J is TRBJ1-4; D remains ambiguous. The CDR3 is 14 amino acids. The germline V gene has CDR1 MNHEY and CDR2 SVGAGI. Trimming stripped 11 bases from V and 4 bases from J, with 17 bases between. The CDR3 loop reads CAAGSGSDNEKLFF. The DNA of the CDR3 is TGTGCCGCGGGGAGTGGTTCTGATAATGAAAAACTGTTTTTT.

This clone was detected only once. The J gene is TRBJ1-1, the V gene TRBV18, with TRBD1 identical over 9 bases. Germline V gives CDR1 KGHSH, CDR2 LQKENI. Losses at the gene ends were 5 bases for V and 5 bases for J; bases not matched to a gene: 6. The CDR3 consists of 14 residues. The CDR3 coding sequence is TGTGCCAGCTCAGAACAGGGGGCAGGAACTGAAGCTTTCTTT. Translating gives CASSEQGAGTEAFF.

V gene TRBV5-5 combines with J gene TRBJ2-2, with TRBD2 identical over 10 bases. The CDR3 sequence is 18 residues long. The J segment lost 7 bases and the V segment lost 1 base, leaving 13 bases of the junction unmatched. Germline V gives CDR1 SGHKS, CDR2 YYEKEE (reference sequence). CDR3 in DNA: TGTGCCAGCAGCTTGTACAGGGGTTCTAGCGGGAGTATCGGGGAGCTGTTTTTT. It translates to CASSLYRGSSGSIGELFF.

The chain employs TRBV7-3 and TRBJ2-5; TRBD1 agrees at 7 bases. With 5 bases clipped from V and 2 bases from J, the junction kept 5 bases outside the gene matches. The CDR3 has 14 residues. Germline CDR1 is SGHTA and CDR2 is FQGTGA. The CDR3 spells CASSPGRGQETQYF. CDR3 DNA sequence: TGTGCCAGCAGCCCCGGCAGGGGGCAAGAGACCCAGTACTTC.

The chain couples TRBV27 to TRBJ1-6; no clear D. CDR3 size: 14 residues. Germline CDR1 reads MNHEY; CDR2 reads SMNVEV (reference sequence). V shed 3 bases and J shed 8 bases, with 11 bases lying between them. The CDR3 is CASSFDRRYSPLHF. CDR3 DNA: TGTGCCAGCAGTTTCGATCGTAGGTATTCACCCCTCCACTTT.

The V and J genes are TRBV19 and TRBJ2-5, with TRBD2 identical over 8 bases. The J call may be in error: the DNA end matches TRBJ2-7 better. CDR1 and CDR2 from the germline V gene are LNHDA and SQIVND (reference sequence). There are 15 residues in the CDR3. This CDR3 is CASSMGAGAGYEQYF. The DNA of the CDR3 is TGTGCCAGTAGTATGGGAGCGGGAGCAGGATACGAGCAGTACTTC.

J is TRBJ2-6 and V is TRBV7-2, with D possibly TRBD2 on 5 matching bases. V lost 1 base, J lost 4 bases, and 8 bases lay in between. This CDR3 comprises 15 residues. Germline V lookup: CDR1 SGHTA, CDR2 FQGNSA. This chain's CDR3 is CASSLVVAGANVLTF. The CDR3 region has the DNA TGTGCCAGCAGCTTAGTAGTAGCGGGGGCCAACGTCCTGACTTTC.